Sequencing of this TCR beta chain was carried out in a study of OX40 agonist ivuxolimab in advanced cancers. Study summary: Therapy given before enrollment (anti-PD-1, anti-PD-L1 or anti-CTLA-4) was allowed, and 40% had some.

On this clone itself: The antigen is not known. Other DNA sequences in this specimen translate into the identical CDR3.

The repertoire was sequenced with immunoSEQ multiplex PCR; TCRdb's copy has only in-frame clones and lacks some. The sample consists of 65,000 to 100,000 clones, around 94% of them appearing once. V trimming: 4 bases; J trimming: 3 bases; junction bases outside the gene matches: 3. Germline lookup yields CDR1 SGHNT and CDR2 YYREEE (reference sequence). The CDR3 length is 14 residues. Findings and limits, study-wide: There were, on average, more expanded clones in CD8+ T cells than in CD4+.

The sequence was collected from an adult with an advanced solid tumor such as melanoma, head and neck, liver or kidney cancer. The chain carries TRBV5-4 and TRBJ2-7; TRBD1 matches 11 bases. This specimen was CD4+ or CD8+ T cells sorted from blood, taken in a trial of the OX40 agonist ivuxolimab. In nucleotides, the CDR3 is TGTGCCAGCAGCGGCGGGACAGGGGGCTACGAGCAGTACTTC. Translating gives CASSGGTGGYEQYF.